The present T cell receptor (beta chain) was sequenced within a study of control samples from healthy donors and cancer patients. V was cut by 8 bases and J by 8 bases, with 12 bases left in between. Germline V gene lookup returns CDR1 SNHLY and CDR2 FYNNEI. The CDR3 consists of 11 residues. The protocol was immunoSEQ multiplex PCR, while the TCRdb copy is restricted to in-frame clones and leaves out a portion. The top ten clones hold about an eighth of a sample with some 58,000 clones, 80% to 90% of them seen once. Sequenced material: PBMCs. The sequence derives from a woman aged 55-70 years with lung cancer. The chain carries TRBV2 and TRBJ1-2; TRBD1 might be the D (5 bases). CDR3: CASGQGQGYTF. The CDR3 bases are TGTGCCAGCGGTCAGGGTCAGGGCTACACCTTC.